This is a list of T cell receptor beta chains from one sample in a study of post-analysis software for immune sequencing data. One entry per CDR3 protein results from TCRdb running MiXCR on the PCR reads. The table shows hundreds of thousands of distinct CDR3 sequences, with roughly three fifths occurring only once. The source material was blood. These receptors were collected from a girl aged 2 to 10 with multiple sclerosis. Both conserved end residues are trimmed from each CDR3. The order of the fields is CDR3 length, J gene, V gene, CDR3 protein.

len: 18; j_gene: TRBJ2-5; v_gene: TRBV6-1; CDR3aa: ASSEALRGLVTSVLETQY
len: 13; j_gene: TRBJ2-1; v_gene: TRBV6-6; CDR3aa: ASILRASPYNEQF
len: 16; j_gene: TRBJ2-7; v_gene: TRBV5-1; CDR3aa: ASSERGSGRRWSYEQY
len: 13; j_gene: TRBJ2-1; v_gene: TRBV19; CDR3aa: ASSIMARGYNEQF
len: 13; j_gene: TRBJ2-5; v_gene: TRBV6-6; CDR3aa: ASSSGGAIQETQY
len: 12; j_gene: TRBJ1-1; v_gene: TRBV20-1; CDR3aa: SAREGGYDTEAF
len: 12; j_gene: TRBJ2-7; v_gene: TRBV7-9; CDR3aa: ASSLADRAYEQY
len: 12; j_gene: TRBJ2-7; v_gene: TRBV4-1; CDR3aa: ASSQAKGAGEQY
len: 13; j_gene: TRBJ2-6; v_gene: TRBV4-2; CDR3aa: ASSQEGAGANVLT
len: 10; j_gene: TRBJ2-6; v_gene: TRBV7-3; CDR3aa: ASSLGGNVLT
len: 15; j_gene: TRBJ1-5; v_gene: TRBV6-1; CDR3aa: ASSPTGVGDRNQPQH
len: 12; j_gene: TRBJ1-1; v_gene: TRBV7-2; CDR3aa: ASSSSSDGTEAF
len: 12; j_gene: TRBJ2-7; v_gene: TRBV20-1; CDR3aa: SAQAGGRSYEQY
len: 14; j_gene: TRBJ2-1; v_gene: TRBV10-3; CDR3aa: AISESGGGAYNEQF
len: 13; j_gene: TRBJ2-1; v_gene: TRBV20-1; CDR3aa: SATEAAHSYNEQF
len: 12; j_gene: TRBJ2-1; v_gene: TRBV12-3/TRBV12-4; CDR3aa: ASSWSLEDNEQF
len: 12; j_gene: TRBJ2-7; v_gene: TRBV7-8; CDR3aa: ASSPDRVPYEQY
len: 13; j_gene: TRBJ2-3; v_gene: TRBV7-9; CDR3aa: ASSLAWGNTDTQY
len: 14; j_gene: TRBJ2-4; v_gene: TRBV4-1; CDR3aa: ASSQVWGASGNIQY
len: 18; j_gene: .; v_gene: TRBV7-8; CDR3aa: ASSLGSGTGIGVFRETQY
len: 9; j_gene: TRBJ2-3; v_gene: TRBV6-6; CDR3aa: TSSPGGTQY
len: 14; j_gene: TRBJ2-3; v_gene: TRBV7-8; CDR3aa: ACSLEGVVSPDTQY
len: 14; j_gene: TRBJ2-1; v_gene: TRBV6-1; CDR3aa: ASSELGTGDYDEQF
len: 11; j_gene: .; v_gene: TRBV29-1; CDR3aa: SVDLLEGIEQY
len: 14; j_gene: TRBJ1-2; v_gene: TRBV6-6; CDR3aa: ASSLLTHRDILGYT
len: 13; j_gene: TRBJ1-5; v_gene: TRBV12-3/TRBV12-4; CDR3aa: ASSWTGGSNQPQH
len: 11; j_gene: TRBJ2-5; v_gene: TRBV5-1; CDR3aa: ASSLGSMGAQY
len: 13; j_gene: TRBJ2-1; v_gene: TRBV2; CDR3aa: ASSDGTGIWNEQF
len: 13; j_gene: TRBJ1-2; v_gene: TRBV5-1; CDR3aa: ASSLEVGSRYGYT
len: 11; j_gene: TRBJ1-2; v_gene: TRBV2; CDR3aa: ASSDLGLYGYT
len: 14; j_gene: TRBJ2-1; v_gene: TRBV5-1; CDR3aa: ASSLGGRGLYNEQF
len: 14; j_gene: TRBJ1-5; v_gene: TRBV24-1; CDR3aa: ATSKGGKSNNQPQH
len: 12; j_gene: TRBJ1-4; v_gene: TRBV10-3; CDR3aa: AIGGERTNEKLF
len: 13; j_gene: TRBJ2-3; v_gene: TRBV11-2; CDR3aa: ASSLEGWSTDTQY
len: 12; j_gene: TRBJ1-1; v_gene: TRBV6-1; CDR3aa: ASSMGQAFTEAF
len: 15; j_gene: TRBJ2-1; v_gene: TRBV7-2; CDR3aa: ASSSTRLAGAYGTQF
len: 12; j_gene: TRBJ2-6; v_gene: TRBV29-1; CDR3aa: SVADSSGANVLT
len: 12; j_gene: TRBJ2-3; v_gene: TRBV29-1; CDR3aa: SVVTGFGTDTQY
len: 16; j_gene: TRBJ2-5; v_gene: TRBV5-1; CDR3aa: ASSLGLAGGPSGETQY
len: 10; j_gene: TRBJ1-2; v_gene: TRBV12-3/TRBV12-4; CDR3aa: ASSPDLGGYT
len: 13; j_gene: TRBJ1-1; v_gene: TRBV7-2; CDR3aa: ASSKETGGGAEAF
len: 13; j_gene: TRBJ2-2; v_gene: TRBV7-3; CDR3aa: ASSPRSPETGELF
len: 11; j_gene: TRBJ2-1; v_gene: TRBV29-1; CDR3aa: SVRDFSSNEQF
len: 12; j_gene: TRBJ2-3; v_gene: TRBV10-3; CDR3aa: AIGNWDRMDTQY
len: 14; j_gene: TRBJ2-3; v_gene: TRBV6-5; CDR3aa: ASSSAGGGSTDTQY
len: 12; j_gene: TRBJ2-7; v_gene: TRBV12-3/TRBV12-4; CDR3aa: ASSFRGRVHEQY
len: 12; j_gene: TRBJ2-1; v_gene: TRBV20-1; CDR3aa: SAFPGGSYNEQF
len: 11; j_gene: TRBJ1-2; v_gene: TRBV5-6; CDR3aa: ASSLSLRDGYT